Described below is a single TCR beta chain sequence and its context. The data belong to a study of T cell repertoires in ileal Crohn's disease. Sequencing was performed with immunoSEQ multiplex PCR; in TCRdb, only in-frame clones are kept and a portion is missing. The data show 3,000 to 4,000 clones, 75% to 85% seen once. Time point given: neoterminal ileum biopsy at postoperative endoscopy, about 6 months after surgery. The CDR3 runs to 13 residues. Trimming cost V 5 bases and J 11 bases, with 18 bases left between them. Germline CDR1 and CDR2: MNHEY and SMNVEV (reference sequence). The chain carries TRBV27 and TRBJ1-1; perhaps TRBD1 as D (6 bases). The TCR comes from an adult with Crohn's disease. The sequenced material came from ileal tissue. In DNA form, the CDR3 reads TGTGCCAGCAGTACCCCGACAGGTCTGGAGGCTTTCTTT. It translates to CASSTPTGLEAFF.